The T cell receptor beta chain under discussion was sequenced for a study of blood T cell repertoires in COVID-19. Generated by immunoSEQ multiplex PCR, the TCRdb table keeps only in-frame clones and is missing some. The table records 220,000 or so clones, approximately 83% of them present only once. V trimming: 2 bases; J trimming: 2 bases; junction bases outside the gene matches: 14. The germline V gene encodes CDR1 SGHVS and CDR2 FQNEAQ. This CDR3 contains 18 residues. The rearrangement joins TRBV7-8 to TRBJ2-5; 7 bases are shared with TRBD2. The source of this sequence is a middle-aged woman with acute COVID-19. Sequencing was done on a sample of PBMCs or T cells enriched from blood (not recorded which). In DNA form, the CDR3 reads TGTGCCAGCAGCTTATATCCCTCGCTGGGAGGGTTGCAAGAGACCCAGTACTTC. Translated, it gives CASSLYPSLGGLQETQYF. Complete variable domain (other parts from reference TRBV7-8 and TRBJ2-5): GAGVSQSPRYKVAKRGQDVALRCDPISGHVSLFWYQQALGQGPEFLTYFQNEAQLDKSGLPSDRFFAERPEGSVSTLKIQRTQQEDSAVYLCASSLYPSLGGLQETQYFGPGTRLLVL.